Below, one T cell receptor beta chain is given with its context. Its antigen has not been determined. No base-level quality is on record; no much larger clone is a single base apart. This sample was taken from a study of T cell responses to AZD1222 COVID-19 vaccine (dated by TCRdb to about 2021). Study-wide context: TCR sequencing covered some 240 trial participants: nearly 210 given two doses of AZD1222 and 26 given two doses of MenACWY control vaccine. Enrollment into the trials was organized by age into subgroups of 18-55, 56-69 and 70-plus years, and those subgroups contained about 150, 27 and 61 TCR-sequenced participants, respectively.

The CDR3 regions of human TCRbeta chains were subjected to immunosequencing. Per the original workflow: TCRs in the repertoires were matched against a reference library of SARS-CoV-2-specific TCRs that had been generated with the MIRA antigen-specificity platform. Breadth was defined as the fraction of unique TCRs that were SARS-CoV-2-associated, and depth was defined as the fraction of total T cells that were SARS-CoV-2-associated. Each spike-specific TCR was assigned to its reactive spike region and to a CD4 or CD8 class using the MIRA data. Log10-transformed breadth and depth values were compared by one-way ANOVA with Sidak's multiple comparisons tests. What TCRdb holds here is the immuneACCESS table cut down to in-frame rearrangements. Part of the clones is not present; checked against another copy, under half of the missing clones reflect an unresolved V gene, and the others are unexplained. V, J and clone size are those of that table, while D and trimming were read from the DNA. Within this sample are approximately 80,000 clones, with around 85% of them counted one time only. The ten most abundant clones make up about 10% of the sample.

General conclusions and limits of the study: In the small 56-69-year group, the increase in depth fell short of significance, most likely because of low power. The vaccine-associated CD4 TCRs covered the entire spike protein, and the dominant responses fell in regions 160-218 and 743-854. After two AZD1222 doses, both the breadth and the depth of spike-specific TCRs were significantly higher than at day 0 and than in MenACWY recipients. Only five to seven AZD1222 recipients were SARS-CoV-2 seropositive at baseline, limiting conclusions about previously exposed vaccinees. Participants were mostly white British and included more females than males, and it was suggested by the authors that clonal diversity may have been underestimated. Because no day 14 peak-response samples were available, repertoires were characterized only after the peak T cell response. Epitopes outside the regions mutated in the B.1.351 and B.1.1.7 variants were reportedly recognized by nearly half of the unique spike-specific TCRs.

The V and J ends are trimmed by 7 bases and 8 bases, leaving 12 bases between them. Counted from cysteine to phenylalanine, this CDR3 has 13 amino acids. Only CDR3 DNA is held: 39 bases, read in frame from base 1. Via the germline V gene, CDR1 is WSHSY and CDR2 SAAADI. This specimen's time point label, interpreted: about 28 days (+/-7) after the second vaccine dose. AZD1222 recipients given second doses at about 4 weeks or at about 12 weeks were pooled, since spike-specific TCR depth and breadth were not found to differ between the two schedules. The vaccinee samples were drawn from two UK trials, COV001 and COV002, one of which was a single-blind randomized controlled phase 2/3 trial testing AZD1222 (ChAdOx1 nCoV-19) in healthy adults. For TCRbeta chain sequencing, PBMC samples from trial participants were taken at day 0 and at day 28 after the second dose.

The chain uses TRBV10-2 and TRBJ1-6, with no confident D gene call. Sequenced here: peripheral blood, sampled 28 days after the second AZD1222 dose. The clonotype originates from an adult who received the AZD1222 COVID-19 vaccine. The CDR3: CASNVGSHSPLHF. Here is the DNA: TGCGCCAGCAATGTGGGTTCCCATTCACCCCTCCACTTT.